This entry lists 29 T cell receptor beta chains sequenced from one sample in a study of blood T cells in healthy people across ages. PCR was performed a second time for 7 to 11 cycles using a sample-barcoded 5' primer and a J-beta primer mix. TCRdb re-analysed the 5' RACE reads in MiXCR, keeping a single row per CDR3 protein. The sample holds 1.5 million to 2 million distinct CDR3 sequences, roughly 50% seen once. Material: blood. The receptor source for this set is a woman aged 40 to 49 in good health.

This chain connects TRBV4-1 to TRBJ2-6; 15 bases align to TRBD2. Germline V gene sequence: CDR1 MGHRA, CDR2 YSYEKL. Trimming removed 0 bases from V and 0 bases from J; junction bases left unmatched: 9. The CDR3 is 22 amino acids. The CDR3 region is CASSQDPARGLAGGSGANVLTF. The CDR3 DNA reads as TGCGCCAGCAGCCAAGATCCCGCAAGGGGACTAGCGGGGGGCTCTGGGGCCAACGTCCTGACTTTC.

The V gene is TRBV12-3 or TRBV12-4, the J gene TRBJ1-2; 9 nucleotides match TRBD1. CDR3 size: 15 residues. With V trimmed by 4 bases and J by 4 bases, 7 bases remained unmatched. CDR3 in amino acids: CASSSNRGPGYGYTF. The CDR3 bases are TGTGCCAGCAGTTCTAACAGGGGGCCCGGCTATGGCTACACCTTC.

The CDR3 bases are TGCAGTGCTAGCGCTTTGGGGCCAGTCTACGAGCAGTACTTC. Translated: CSASALGPVYEQYF. The J gene is TRBJ2-7, the V gene TRBV20-1; a weak D match, TRBD1 (5 bases). Germline V gene lookup returns CDR1 DFQATT and CDR2 SNEGSKA (reference sequence). V lost 3 bases to trimming and J lost 3 bases, with 15 bases between them. The CDR3 loop spans 14 amino acids.

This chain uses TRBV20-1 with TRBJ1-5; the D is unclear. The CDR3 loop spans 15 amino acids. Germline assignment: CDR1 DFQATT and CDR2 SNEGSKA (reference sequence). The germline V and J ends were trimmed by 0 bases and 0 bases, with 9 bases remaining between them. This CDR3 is CSARERQASNQPQHF. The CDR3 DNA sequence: TGCAGTGCTAGAGAGAGGCAAGCTAGCAATCAGCCCCAGCATTTT.

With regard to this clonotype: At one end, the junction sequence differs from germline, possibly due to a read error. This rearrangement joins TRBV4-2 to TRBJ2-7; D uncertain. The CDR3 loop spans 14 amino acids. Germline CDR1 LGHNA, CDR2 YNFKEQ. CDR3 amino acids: CASSQENLNYEQYF. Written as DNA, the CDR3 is TGTGCTAGCAGCCAAGAAAACCTGAACTACGAGCAGTACTTC.

CDR3 DNA: TGTGCCAGCAGTTTTGGTCCCCGAGGAAACATTCAGTACTTC. It translates to CASSFGPRGNIQYF. The chain recombines TRBV12-3 or TRBV12-4 with TRBJ2-4; D unclear. V gave up 3 bases and J gave up 6 bases, with 12 bases separating them. This CDR3 has 14 residues.

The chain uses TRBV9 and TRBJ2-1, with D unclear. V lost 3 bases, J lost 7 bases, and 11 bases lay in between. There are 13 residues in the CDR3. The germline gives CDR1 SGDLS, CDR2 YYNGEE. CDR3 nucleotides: TGTGCCAGCAGCGCCGCCCCCCGGAATGAGCAGTTCTTC. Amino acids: CASSAAPRNEQFF.

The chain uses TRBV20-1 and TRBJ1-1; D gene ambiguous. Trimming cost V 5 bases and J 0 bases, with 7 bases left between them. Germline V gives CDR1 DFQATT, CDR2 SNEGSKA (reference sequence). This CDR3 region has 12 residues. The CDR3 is CSAYRMNTEAFF. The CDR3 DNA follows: TGCAGTGCTTATAGGATGAACACTGAAGCTTTCTTT.

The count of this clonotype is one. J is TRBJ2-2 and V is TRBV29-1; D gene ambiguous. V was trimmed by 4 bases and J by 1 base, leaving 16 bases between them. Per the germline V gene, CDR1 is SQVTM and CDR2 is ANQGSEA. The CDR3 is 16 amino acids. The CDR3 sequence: CSVAFFGVVNTGELFF. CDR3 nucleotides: TGCAGCGTTGCCTTTTTTGGGGTCGTGAACACCGGGGAGCTGTTTTTT.

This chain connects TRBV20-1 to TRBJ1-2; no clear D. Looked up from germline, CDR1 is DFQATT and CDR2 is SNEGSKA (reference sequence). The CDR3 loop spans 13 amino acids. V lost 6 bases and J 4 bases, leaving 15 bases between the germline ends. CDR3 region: CSATYVDSYGYTF. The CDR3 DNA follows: TGCAGTGCCACGTATGTGGACTCCTATGGCTACACCTTC.

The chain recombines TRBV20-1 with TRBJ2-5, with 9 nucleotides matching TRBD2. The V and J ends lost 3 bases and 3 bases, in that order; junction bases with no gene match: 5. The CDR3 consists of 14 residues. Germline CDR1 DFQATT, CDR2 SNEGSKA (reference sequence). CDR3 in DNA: TGCAGTGCTAGGCCCGGGACTAGCAAAGAGACCCAGTACTTC. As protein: CSARPGTSKETQYF.

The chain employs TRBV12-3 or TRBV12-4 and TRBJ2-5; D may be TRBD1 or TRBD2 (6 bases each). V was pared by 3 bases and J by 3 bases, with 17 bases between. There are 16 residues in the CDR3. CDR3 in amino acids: CASSFRTGASKETQYF. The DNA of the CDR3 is TGTGCCAGCAGTTTTAGGACGGGGGCCTCCAAAGAGACCCAGTACTTC.

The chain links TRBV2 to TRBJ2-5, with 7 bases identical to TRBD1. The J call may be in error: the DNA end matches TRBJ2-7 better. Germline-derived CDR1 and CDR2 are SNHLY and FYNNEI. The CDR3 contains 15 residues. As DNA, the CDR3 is TGTGCCAGCCACCGACAGGGCGTAGGTTACTACGAGCAGTACTTC. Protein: CASHRQGVGYYEQYF.

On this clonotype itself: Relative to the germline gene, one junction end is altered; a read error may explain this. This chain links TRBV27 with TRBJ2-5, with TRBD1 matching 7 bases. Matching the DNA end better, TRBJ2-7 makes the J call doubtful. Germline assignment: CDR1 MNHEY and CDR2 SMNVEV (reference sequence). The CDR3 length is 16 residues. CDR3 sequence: CASGLSNRGIPYEQYF. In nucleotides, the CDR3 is TGTGCCAGCGGTTTATCGAACAGGGGAATTCCCTACGAGCAGTACTTC.

In DNA form, the CDR3 reads TGTGCCAGCAGTTCCACTGATACCGGGACAGGGTTTAGGAGTGAGCAGTTCTTC. Amino acid sequence: CASSSTDTGTGFRSEQFF. The chain links TRBV6-5 to TRBJ2-1; 9 bases agree with TRBD1. Germline lookup yields CDR1 MNHEY and CDR2 SVGAGI. This CDR3 comprises 18 residues. Losses at the gene ends were 4 bases for V and 9 bases for J; bases not matched to a gene: 19.

This chain's CDR3 is CATSRGGGGISDIQYF. CDR3 coding DNA: TGTGCCACCAGCAGAGGAGGGGGAGGGATAAGCGACATTCAGTACTTC. The gene calls are TRBV15 and TRBJ2-4; TRBD2 might be the D (7 bases). Trimming removed 1 base from V and 8 bases from J, with 18 bases in between. Germline V lookup: CDR1 LNHNV, CDR2 YYDKDF (reference sequence). The length of the CDR3 is 16 residues.

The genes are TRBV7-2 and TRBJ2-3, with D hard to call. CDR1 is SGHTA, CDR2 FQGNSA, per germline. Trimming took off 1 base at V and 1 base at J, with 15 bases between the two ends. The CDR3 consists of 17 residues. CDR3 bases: TGTGCCAGCAGCTTAGAGCCCTACTACAGCGGCACAGATACGCAGTATTTT. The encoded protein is CASSLEPYYSGTDTQYF. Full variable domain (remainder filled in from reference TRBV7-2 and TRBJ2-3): GAGVSQSPSNKVTEKGKDVELRCDPISGHTALYWYRQSLGQGLEFLIYFQGNSAPDKSGLPSDRFSAERTGGSVSTLTIQRTQQEDSAVYLCASSLEPYYSGTDTQYFGPGTRLTVL.

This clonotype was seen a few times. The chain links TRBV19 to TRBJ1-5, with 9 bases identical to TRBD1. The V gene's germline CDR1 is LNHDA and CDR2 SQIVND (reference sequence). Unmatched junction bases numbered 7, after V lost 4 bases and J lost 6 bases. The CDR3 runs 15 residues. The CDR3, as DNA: TGTGCCAGTAGTACCCGGGGACAGGGACTTCAGCCCCAGCATTTT. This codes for CASSTRGQGLQPQHF.

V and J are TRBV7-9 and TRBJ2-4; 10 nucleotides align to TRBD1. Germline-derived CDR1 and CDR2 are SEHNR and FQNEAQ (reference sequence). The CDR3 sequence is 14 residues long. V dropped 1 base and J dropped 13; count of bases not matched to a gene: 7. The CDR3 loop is CASSLVKGTGEQYF. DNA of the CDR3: TGTGCCAGCAGCTTAGTTAAAGGGACAGGGGAGCAGTACTTC.

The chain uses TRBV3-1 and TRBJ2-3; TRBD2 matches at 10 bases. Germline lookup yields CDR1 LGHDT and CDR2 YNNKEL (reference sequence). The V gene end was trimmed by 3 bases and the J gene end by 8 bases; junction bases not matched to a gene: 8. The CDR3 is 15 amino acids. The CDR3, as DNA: TGTGCCAGCAGCCATGAAGGAGCGGGGGGGCTTACGCAGTATTTT. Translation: CASSHEGAGGLTQYF.

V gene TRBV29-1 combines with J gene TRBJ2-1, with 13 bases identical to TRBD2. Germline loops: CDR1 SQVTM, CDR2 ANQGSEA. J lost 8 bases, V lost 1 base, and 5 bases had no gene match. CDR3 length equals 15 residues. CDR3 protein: CSVEVRTSGSYEQFF. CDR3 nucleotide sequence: TGCAGCGTTGAAGTAAGGACTAGCGGGAGCTATGAGCAGTTCTTC.

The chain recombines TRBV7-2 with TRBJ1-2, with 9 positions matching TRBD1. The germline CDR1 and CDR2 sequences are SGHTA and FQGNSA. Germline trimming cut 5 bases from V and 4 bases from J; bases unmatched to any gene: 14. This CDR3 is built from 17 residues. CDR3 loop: CASSQSPGTGNFYGYTF. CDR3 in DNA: TGTGCCAGCAGCCAGAGCCCCGGGACAGGGAACTTCTATGGCTACACCTTC.

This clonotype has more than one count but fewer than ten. The CDR3 DNA is TGTGCCAGCAGTTACTTCGGGGGGGACGAGCAGTACTTC. This translates into CASSYFGGDEQYF. The V and J genes are TRBV6-5 and TRBJ2-7, with 8 nucleotides matching TRBD2. Unmatched junction bases numbered 1, after V lost 1 base and J lost 5 bases. Germline assignment: CDR1 MNHEY and CDR2 SVGAGI. There are 13 residues in the CDR3.

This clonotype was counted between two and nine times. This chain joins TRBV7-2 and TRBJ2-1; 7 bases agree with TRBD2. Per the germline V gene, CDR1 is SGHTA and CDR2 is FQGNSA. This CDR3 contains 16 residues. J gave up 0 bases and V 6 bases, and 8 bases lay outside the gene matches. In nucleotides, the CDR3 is TGTGCCAGCAGGCGCGGGGGAGCCCCCTCCTACAATGAGCAGTTCTTC. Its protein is CASRRGGAPSYNEQFF.

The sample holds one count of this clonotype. CDR3 nucleotides: TGTGCCAGCAGCTTGGATGGTATAGTAGATACGCAGTATTTT. This codes for CASSLDGIVDTQYF. The chain has TRBV7-9 and TRBJ2-3; the D is unclear. CDR1 is SEHNR and CDR2 is FQNEAQ in the germline V gene (reference sequence). V dropped 3 bases and J dropped 5 bases, with 12 bases sitting between them. There are 14 residues in the CDR3. Looking up the rest from reference TRBV7-9 and TRBJ2-3 gives the full variable domain: DTGVSQNPRHKITKRGQNVTFRCDPISEHNRLYWYRQTLGQGPEFLTYFQNEAQLEKSRLLSDRFSAERPKGSFSTLEIQRTEQGDSAMYLCASSLDGIVDTQYFGPGTRLTVL.

CDR3 sequence: CASSLSGISGANVLTF. In DNA form, the CDR3 reads TGTGCCAGCAGCCTAAGTGGGATCTCTGGGGCCAACGTCCTGACTTTC. V gene TRBV7-6 combines with J gene TRBJ2-6; D is undetermined. The V gene's germline CDR1 is SGHVS and CDR2 FNYEAQ. This CDR3 has 16 residues. The germline V and J ends were trimmed by 5 bases and 0 bases, with 11 bases remaining between them.

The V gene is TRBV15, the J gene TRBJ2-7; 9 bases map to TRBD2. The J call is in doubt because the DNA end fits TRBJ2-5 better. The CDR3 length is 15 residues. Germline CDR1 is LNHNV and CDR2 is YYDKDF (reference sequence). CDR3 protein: CATSSRLAVQETQYF. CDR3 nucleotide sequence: TGTGCCACCAGCAGTCGACTAGCGGTGCAAGAGACCCAGTACTTC.

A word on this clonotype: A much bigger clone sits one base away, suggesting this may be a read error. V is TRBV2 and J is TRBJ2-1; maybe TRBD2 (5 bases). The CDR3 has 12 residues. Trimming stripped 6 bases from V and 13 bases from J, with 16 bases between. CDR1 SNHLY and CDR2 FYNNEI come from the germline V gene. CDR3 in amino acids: CASSSIGETQFF. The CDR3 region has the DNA TGTGCCAGCAGCTCGATTGGGGAGACCCAGTTCTTC.

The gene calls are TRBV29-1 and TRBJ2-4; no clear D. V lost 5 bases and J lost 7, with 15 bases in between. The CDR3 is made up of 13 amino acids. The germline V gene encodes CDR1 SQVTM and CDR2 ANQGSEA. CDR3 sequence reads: CSVQHSLQNIQYF. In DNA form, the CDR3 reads TGCAGCGTTCAACATAGTCTTCAGAACATTCAGTACTTC.